This is a list of T cell receptor beta chains from one sample in a study of response to subunit inactivated influenza vaccine. Via MiXCR, TCRdb re-called the RT-PCR reads, giving one row per CDR3 protein. The sample contains 500,000 to 700,000 distinct CDR3 sequences, roughly 23% of which appear only once. Another study also made use of these data, one on T cells expressing NK-cell markers.

Sample: CD4+ T cells sorted from PBMCs, taken approximately 12 days after vaccination. Source of these receptors: a man in his forties or fifties who received an inactivated influenza vaccine. Each CDR3 is given with its conserved first and last residue. The D gene is left open where the match is weak. Clone size is shown for a subset of rows, as once, few, many or a class of expanded clone.

J gene: TRBJ2-7
CDR3 length: 14
D gene: .
clone size: .
V gene: TRBV3-1
CDR3 protein: CASSQAAGLYEQYF
CDR3 DNA: TGTGCCAGCAGCCAAGCGGCGGGGTTATACGAGCAGTACTTC

J gene: TRBJ1-4
CDR3 length: 15
D gene: TRBD1
clone size: .
V gene: TRBV20-1
CDR3 protein: CSAREQQGRNEKLFF
CDR3 DNA: TGCAGTGCTAGGGAACAACAGGGGAGAAATGAAAAACTGTTTTTT

J gene: TRBJ2-1
CDR3 length: 15
D gene: TRBD2
clone size: .
V gene: TRBV4-3
CDR3 protein: CASSQTSGKNNEQFF
CDR3 DNA: TGCGCCAGCAGCCAGACTAGCGGGAAGAACAATGAGCAGTTCTTC

J gene: TRBJ2-2
CDR3 length: 15
D gene: TRBD2
clone size: .
V gene: TRBV12-3/TRBV12-4
CDR3 protein: CASSSRLAGNGELFF
CDR3 DNA: TGTGCCAGCAGCTCCCGGCTAGCGGGGAACGGGGAGCTGTTTTTT

J gene: TRBJ1-6
CDR3 length: 15
D gene: TRBD1
clone size: .
V gene: TRBV20-1
CDR3 protein: CSARSGQGYNSSLHF
CDR3 DNA: TGCAGTGCTAGATCGGGACAGGGATATAATTCATCCCTCCACTTT

J gene: TRBJ1-1
CDR3 length: 13
D gene: .
clone size: few
V gene: TRBV20-1
CDR3 protein: CSAKKTVKTEAFF
CDR3 DNA: TGCAGTGCTAAAAAGACGGTGAAGACTGAAGCTTTCTTT

J gene: TRBJ1-1
CDR3 length: 15
D gene: .
clone size: .
V gene: TRBV20-1
CDR3 protein: CSARRDGLMNTEAFF
CDR3 DNA: TGCAGTGCCAGGAGGGACGGACTCATGAACACTGAAGCTTTCTTT

J gene: TRBJ1-1
CDR3 length: 14
D gene: .
clone size: few
V gene: TRBV23-1
CDR3 protein: CASSQPGGDTEAFF
CDR3 DNA: TGCGCCAGCAGTCAGCCGGGGGGCGATACTGAAGCTTTCTTT

J gene: TRBJ2-3
CDR3 length: 15
D gene: TRBD2
clone size: few
V gene: TRBV20-1
CDR3 protein: CSALGERGRIDTQYF
CDR3 DNA: TGCAGTGCCCTAGGGGAGCGGGGACGTATAGATACGCAGTATTTT

J gene: TRBJ2-3
CDR3 length: 13
D gene: .
clone size: .
V gene: TRBV7-6
CDR3 protein: CASSHPGTDTQYF
CDR3 DNA: TGTGCCAGCAGCCACCCAGGGACAGATACGCAGTATTTT